One TCR beta chain is described in this entry. The target antigen is unknown. Investigators made cDNA in eight separate reactions per sample. Using the 5' RACE reads, TCRdb records one entry per CDR3 protein without DNA. The repertoire shows 200,000 to 250,000 distinct CDR3 sequences; the top ten hold less than 9%. These data originate in a study of monozygotic twins with inflammatory bowel disease. The length of the CDR3 is 13 residues. CDR1 and CDR2 (germline): DFQATT, SNEGSKA (reference sequence). Study-level results: IBD patients displayed reduced TCRbeta diversity (inverse Simpson) when set against healthy co-twins. In the analysis, different T cell subtypes could not be told apart. Clonotype sharing was lower in IBD patients than healthy twins, most markedly with disease activity.

The sequenced sample was blood. J is TRBJ2-7 and V is TRBV20-1. This sequence originates from a human donor with ulcerative colitis or Crohn's disease, or a healthy co-twin of an affected twin (not recorded which). CDR3 residues: CSASIPKGYEQYF.